This section outlines one TCR beta chain sequence together with its context. Its matching antigen is unknown. These data belong to a study of T cell responses to AZD1222 COVID-19 vaccine. Broader study findings: Among vaccine-associated CD4 TCRs, coverage spanned spike, with dominance at 160-218 and 743-854. The sample set comprised mostly white British donors with more females, and clonal diversity was possibly underestimated. The study identified only a handful of AZD1222 recipients as seropositive at baseline.

Between the trimmed V and J ends, which lost 6 bases and 6 bases, there was a span of 13 bases. Germline-derived CDR1 and CDR2 are SGHDN and FVKESK. The CDR3 sequence is 13 residues long. Generated by immunoSEQ multiplex PCR, the TCRdb table keeps only in-frame clones and is missing some. In the table there are around 120,000 clones, roughly nine tenths of which are singletons. The chain employs TRBV14 and TRBJ2-3; perhaps D is TRBD1 or TRBD2 (7 bases each). The TCR originated in an adult in good health. Source: peripheral blood, taken on day 0 of AZD1222 vaccination. CDR3 in amino acids: CASRRQGGDTQYF. The CDR3 DNA follows: TGTGCCAGCAGAAGACAGGGAGGGGATACGCAGTATTTT.